This record concerns one TCR beta chain sequence. Its specificity is not known. The sample originates from a study of OX40 agonist ivuxolimab in advanced cancers. Notes on the study in general: With doses of 0.1 to 3.0 mg/kg, CD4+ and CD8+ blood T cells had undergone clonal expansion by week 6.

The table came from immunoSEQ multiplex PCR; TCRdb's copy has only in-frame clones and leaves some out. The sample has under 95,000 clones, roughly 82% seen once. The germline V gene encodes CDR1 MRHNA and CDR2 SNTAGT. V was pared by 0 bases and J by 4 bases, with 15 bases between. The CDR3 spans 17 residues. The sequences come from CD4+ or CD8+ T cells sorted from blood, collected in a trial of the OX40 agonist ivuxolimab. The clonotype comes from an adult with an advanced solid tumor such as melanoma, head and neck, liver or kidney cancer. The rearrangement uses TRBV6-4 and TRBJ2-2; maybe TRBD2 (7 bases). CDR3 nucleotides: TGTGCCAGCAGTGACTCGTCGGGGGGCGCTGGCACCGGGGAGCTGTTTTTT. Translation: CASSDSSGGAGTGELFF.